This T cell receptor (beta chain) was retrieved from a study of post-analysis software for immune sequencing data. At the level of the study: Progressive-relapsing, secondary progressive and relapsing-remitting multiple sclerosis were among the disease courses included. Broader study findings: A significant reduction in normalized Chao1 diversity was observed in multiple sclerosis patients versus controls. Patients showed TRBV5-6, TRBV5-1 and TRBV20-1 among five TRBV segments more frequent than in controls. Strong co-clustering by F measure linked samples that shared a preparation batch.

TCR beta cDNA libraries included unique molecular identifiers. Researchers reported roughly 0.5 million cDNA molecules coming from roughly 0.93 to 9.6 million T cells. MiXCR was run by TCRdb on the PCR reads, yielding one entry per CDR3 protein. The table has 450,000 or so distinct CDR3 sequences, roughly 45% seen once. Remarks on this clonotype: The target antigen is unknown.

The V gene's germline CDR1 is SGHRS and CDR2 YFSETQ. V was shortened by 2 bases and J by 5 bases, with 13 bases between the two germline ends. The length of the CDR3 is 14 residues. The sample was blood. This chain links TRBV5-1 with TRBJ2-5, with a weak D call TRBD1 (5 bases). The sequence came from a girl aged 10 to 17 with multiple sclerosis. CDR3 in DNA: TGCGCCAGCAGCTTAGGGGAATATCGGGAGACCCAGTACTTC. This encodes CASSLGEYRETQYF.